The clone carrying this TCR beta chain appeared a few times. This record comes from a study of regulatory T cells in long-lasting Graves disease. Whole-study context: Graves' patients, diagnosed recently, had received antithyroid drugs under 3 months.

Combining iRepertoire HTBI primers with Arm-PCR of CDR3 regions, the authors built TCR beta libraries. TCRdb re-analysed the multiplex PCR reads in MiXCR, keeping a single row per CDR3 protein. This table has roughly 410,000 distinct CDR3 sequences, roughly 15% appearing once. Time point: newly diagnosed GD, antithyroid drugs for less than 3 months. From RNA extracted from PBMCs, the TCR library was made. This CDR3 is 13 amino acids long. The V gene's germline CDR1 is SQVTM and CDR2 ANQGSEA. After removal of 4 bases from V and 10 bases from J, the junction contained 5 bases not matched to a gene. The same data also went into a second study, on T cells in Graves' hyperthyroidism and ophthalmopathy. Per that study: Patients were aged 18 to 65, had disease duration under 2 months, and had newly diagnosed hyperthyroidism. Blood also carried most thyroid clonotypes expanded above 0.001.

The sequence came from a woman in her thirties or forties with Graves disease. The chain joins TRBV29-1 to TRBJ1-6, with 9 bases fitting TRBD1. Source: peripheral blood mononuclear cells (PBMCs), taken at new diagnosis, from a patient treated with antithyroid drugs. CDR3: CSVGGTGKSPLHF. In DNA form, the CDR3 reads TGCAGCGTTGGTGGGACAGGGAAATCACCCCTCCACTTT.